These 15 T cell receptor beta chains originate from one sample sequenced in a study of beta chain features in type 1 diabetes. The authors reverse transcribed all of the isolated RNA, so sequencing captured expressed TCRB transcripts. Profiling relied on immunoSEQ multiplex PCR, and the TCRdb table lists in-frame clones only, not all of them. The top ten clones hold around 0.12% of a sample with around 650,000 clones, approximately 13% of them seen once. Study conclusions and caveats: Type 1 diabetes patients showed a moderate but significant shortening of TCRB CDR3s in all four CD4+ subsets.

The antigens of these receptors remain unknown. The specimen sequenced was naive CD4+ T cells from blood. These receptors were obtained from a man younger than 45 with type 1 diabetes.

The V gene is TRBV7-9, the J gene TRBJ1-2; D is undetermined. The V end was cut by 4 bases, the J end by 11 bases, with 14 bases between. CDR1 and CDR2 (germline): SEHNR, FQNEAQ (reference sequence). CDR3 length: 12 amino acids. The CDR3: CASSSRGPGYTF. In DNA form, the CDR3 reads TGTGCCAGCAGCTCCCGAGGACCGGGGTACACCTTC. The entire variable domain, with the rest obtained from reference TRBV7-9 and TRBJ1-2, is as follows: DTGVSQNPRHKITKRGQNVTFRCDPISEHNRLYWYRQTLGQGPEFLTYFQNEAQLEKSRLLSDRFSAERPKGSFSTLEIQRTEQGDSAMYLCASSSRGPGYTFGSGTRLTVV.

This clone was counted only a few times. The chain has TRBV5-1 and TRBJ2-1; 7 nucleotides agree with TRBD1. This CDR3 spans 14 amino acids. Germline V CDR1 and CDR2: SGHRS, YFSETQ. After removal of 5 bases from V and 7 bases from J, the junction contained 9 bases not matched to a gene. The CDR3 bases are TGCGCCAGCAGGCTAGGGACAGAGAAGAATGAGCAGTTCTTC. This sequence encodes CASRLGTEKNEQFF.

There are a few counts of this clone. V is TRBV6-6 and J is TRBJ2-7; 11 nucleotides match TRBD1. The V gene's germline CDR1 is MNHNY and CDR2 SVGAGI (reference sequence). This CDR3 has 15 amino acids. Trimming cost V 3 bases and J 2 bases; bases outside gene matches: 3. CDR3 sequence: CASSYGQGATYEQYF. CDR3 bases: TGTGCCAGCAGTTATGGACAGGGGGCGACCTACGAGCAGTACTTC.

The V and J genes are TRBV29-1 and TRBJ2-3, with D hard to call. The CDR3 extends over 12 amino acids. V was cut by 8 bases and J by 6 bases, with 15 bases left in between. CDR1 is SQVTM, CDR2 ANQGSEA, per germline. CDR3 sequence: CSSRSQGDTQYF. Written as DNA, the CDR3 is TGCAGCTCACGTTCTCAAGGGGATACGCAGTATTTT.

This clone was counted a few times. The CDR3 spells CASSSVPEGYEQYF. CDR3 coding DNA: TGTGCCAGCAGCTCAGTTCCAGAAGGCTACGAGCAGTACTTC. The chain couples TRBV7-2 to TRBJ2-7; D unresolved. The length of the CDR3 is 14 residues. Deletions cut 4 bases from V and 3 bases from J, with 13 bases between. In germline, CDR1 is SGHTA, CDR2 FQGNSA.

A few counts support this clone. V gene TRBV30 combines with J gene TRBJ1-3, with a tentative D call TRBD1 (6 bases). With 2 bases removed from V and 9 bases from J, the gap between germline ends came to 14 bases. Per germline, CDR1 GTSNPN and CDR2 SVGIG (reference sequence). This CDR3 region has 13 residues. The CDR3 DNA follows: TGTGCCTGGAGTTTCAGGGGACGGGGCACCATATATTTT. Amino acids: CAWSFRGRGTIYF. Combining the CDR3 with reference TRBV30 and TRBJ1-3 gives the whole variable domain SQTIHQWPATLVQPVGSPLSLECTVEGTSNPNLYWYRQAAGRGLQLLFYSVGIGQISSEVPQNLSASRPQDRQFILSSKKLLLSDSGFYLCAWSFRGRGTIYFGEGSWLTVV.

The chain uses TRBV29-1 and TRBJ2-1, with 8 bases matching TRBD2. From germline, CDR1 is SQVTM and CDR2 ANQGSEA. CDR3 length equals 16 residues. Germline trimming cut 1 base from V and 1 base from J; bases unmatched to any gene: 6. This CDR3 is CSVEAWASGSYNEQFF. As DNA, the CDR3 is TGCAGCGTTGAAGCCTGGGCTAGCGGGTCCTACAATGAGCAGTTCTTC.

The CDR3 sequence is CASRRQGAQGETQYF. The CDR3 coding sequence is TGTGCCAGTCGAAGACAGGGGGCGCAGGGAGAGACCCAGTACTTC. The gene calls are TRBV6-1 and TRBJ2-5; 10 bases align to TRBD1. The junction had 11 bases not matched to a gene; V was cut back by 9 bases and J by 4 bases. This CDR3 is built from 15 residues. The germline V gene has CDR1 MNHNS and CDR2 SASEGT.

CDR3 in amino acids: CASSWTGISETQYF. CDR3 coding DNA: TGTGCCAGCAGTTGGACAGGGATTTCGGAGACCCAGTACTTC. The chain is built from TRBV6-1 and TRBJ2-5, with TRBD1 matching over 8 bases. There are 14 residues in the CDR3. Per the germline V gene, CDR1 is MNHNS and CDR2 is SASEGT. The ends lost 5 bases at V and 5 bases at J; junction bases unmatched: 7.

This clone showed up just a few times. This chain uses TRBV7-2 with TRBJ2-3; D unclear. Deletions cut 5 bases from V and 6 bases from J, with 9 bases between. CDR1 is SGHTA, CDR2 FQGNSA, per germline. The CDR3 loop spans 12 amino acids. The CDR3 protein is CASSHGEDTQYF. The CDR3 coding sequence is TGTGCCAGCAGCCACGGCGAGGATACGCAGTATTTT.

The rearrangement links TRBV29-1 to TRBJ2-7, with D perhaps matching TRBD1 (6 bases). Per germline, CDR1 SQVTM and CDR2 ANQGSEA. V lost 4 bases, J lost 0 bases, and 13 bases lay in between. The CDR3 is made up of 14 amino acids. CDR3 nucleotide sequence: TGCAGCGTTGCTGGTCAGGGGCTCTCCTACGAGCAGTACTTC. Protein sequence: CSVAGQGLSYEQYF.

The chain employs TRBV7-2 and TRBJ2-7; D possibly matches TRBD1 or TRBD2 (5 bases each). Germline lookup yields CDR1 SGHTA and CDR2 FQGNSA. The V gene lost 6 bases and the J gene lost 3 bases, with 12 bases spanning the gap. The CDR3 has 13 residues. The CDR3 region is CASRVGPNYEQYF. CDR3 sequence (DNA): TGTGCCAGCAGAGTGGGACCAAACTACGAGCAGTACTTC.

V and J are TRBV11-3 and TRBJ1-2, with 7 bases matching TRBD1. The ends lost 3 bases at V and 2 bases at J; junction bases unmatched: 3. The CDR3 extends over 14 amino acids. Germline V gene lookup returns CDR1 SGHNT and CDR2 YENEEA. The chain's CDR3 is CASSLPGQNYGYTF. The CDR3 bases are TGTGCCAGCAGCTTGCCGGGACAGAACTATGGCTACACCTTC.

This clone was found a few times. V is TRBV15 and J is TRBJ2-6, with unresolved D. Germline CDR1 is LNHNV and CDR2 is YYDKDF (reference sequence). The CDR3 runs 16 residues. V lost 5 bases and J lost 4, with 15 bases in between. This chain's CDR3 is CATSDGIGYGANVLTF. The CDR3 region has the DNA TGTGCCACCAGCGACGGCATCGGGTACGGGGCCAACGTCCTGACTTTC.

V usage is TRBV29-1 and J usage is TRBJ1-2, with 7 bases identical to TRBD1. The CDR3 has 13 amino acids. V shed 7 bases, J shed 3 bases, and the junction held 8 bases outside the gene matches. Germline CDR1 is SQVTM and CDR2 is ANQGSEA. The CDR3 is CSATLQGDYGYTF. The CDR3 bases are TGCAGCGCTACCCTCCAGGGGGACTATGGCTACACCTTC. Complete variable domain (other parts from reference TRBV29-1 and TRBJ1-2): SAVISQKPSRDICQRGTSLTIQCQVDSQVTMMFWYRQQPGQSLTLIATANQGSEATYESGFVIDKFPISRPNLTFSTLTVSNMSPEDSSIYLCSATLQGDYGYTFGSGTRLTVV.